Listed below are T cell receptor beta chains from one sample, sequenced in a study of blood T cell repertoires in COVID-19. Only in-frame clones appear in the TCRdb table, and some are missing; sequencing was by immunoSEQ multiplex PCR. The table records nearly 400,000 clones, 89% of them present only once. The sample comprised PBMCs or T cells enriched from blood (not recorded which). These receptors were taken from a woman aged 25-40 years who had recovered from COVID-19. CDR3s include the opening cysteine and the closing phenylalanine or tryptophan. The D gene is left open where the match is weak. Part of the rows lack a size; the others show once, few, many or a class for expanded clones.

v_call: TRBV11-2; j_call: TRBJ2-7; d_call: TRBD2; clone_size: NA; cdr3_nt: TGTGCCAGCAGCTTGGAACTAGCGGGAGGGCCGGGGGAGCAGTACTTC; cdr3_aa: CASSLELAGGPGEQYF
v_call: TRBV18; j_call: TRBJ2-1; d_call: TRBD2; clone_size: NA; cdr3_nt: TGTGCCAGCTCTCTCGAGCGGGAGGTGTTCTTC; cdr3_aa: CASSLEREVFF
v_call: TRBV19; j_call: TRBJ2-1; d_call: TRBD2; clone_size: NA; cdr3_nt: TGTGCCACAGAGACTAGCGGTCGGACTGGGAATGAGCAGTTCTTC; cdr3_aa: CATETSGRTGNEQFF
v_call: TRBV5-1; j_call: TRBJ2-7; d_call: TRBD2; clone_size: few; cdr3_nt: TGCGCCAGCAGCCCGTCCGAGGCTAGCGGGACGTACGAGCAGTACTTC; cdr3_aa: CASSPSEASGTYEQYF
v_call: TRBV5-1; j_call: TRBJ1-1; d_call: NA; clone_size: NA; cdr3_nt: TGCGCCAGCAGCCCGGGGGGGAGGGCTGAAGCTTTCTTT; cdr3_aa: CASSPGGRAEAFF
v_call: TRBV19; j_call: TRBJ1-2; d_call: NA; clone_size: NA; cdr3_nt: TGTGCCAGTAGTATACGGTCGGGGTCTTTGGATGGCTACACCTTC; cdr3_aa: CASSIRSGSLDGYTF
v_call: TRBV7-9; j_call: TRBJ2-7; d_call: NA; clone_size: NA; cdr3_nt: TGTGCCAGCAGGGGGGGGCGGGAGCCTTCCTACGAGCAGTACTTC; cdr3_aa: CASRGGREPSYEQYF
v_call: TRBV29-1; j_call: TRBJ2-1; d_call: TRBD2; clone_size: NA; cdr3_nt: TGCAGCGTTGAATCCGGGAGGGCCTCCAATGAGCAGTTCTTC; cdr3_aa: CSVESGRASNEQFF
v_call: TRBV9; j_call: TRBJ2-1; d_call: TRBD2; clone_size: NA; cdr3_nt: TGTGCCAGCAGCGTCGCGGGAGGATCCTACAATGAGCAGTTCTTC; cdr3_aa: CASSVAGGSYNEQFF
v_call: TRBV5-1; j_call: TRBJ1-3; d_call: TRBD1; clone_size: NA; cdr3_nt: TGCGCCAGCAGCTCCGGGACAGGGGGCCCCTCTGGAAACACCATATATTTT; cdr3_aa: CASSSGTGGPSGNTIYF
v_call: TRBV7-8; j_call: TRBJ2-1; d_call: NA; clone_size: NA; cdr3_nt: TGTGCCAGCAGCTTCGTAGGGGCTATTGAGCAGTTCTTC; cdr3_aa: CASSFVGAIEQFF
v_call: TRBV30; j_call: TRBJ2-1; d_call: NA; clone_size: NA; cdr3_nt: TGTGCCTCCCAGGGGTCCCTCGAGCAGTTCTTC; cdr3_aa: CASQGSLEQFF
v_call: TRBV6-1; j_call: TRBJ2-3; d_call: TRBD2; clone_size: NA; cdr3_nt: TGTGCCAGCAGTGAAGAAGCGGGGACCGTGAAGGATACGCAGTATTTT; cdr3_aa: CASSEEAGTVKDTQYF
v_call: TRBV10-3; j_call: TRBJ2-2; d_call: TRBD1; clone_size: NA; cdr3_nt: TGTGCCATCGCTAAAACAGGGGGATCCGGGGAGCTGTTTTTT; cdr3_aa: CAIAKTGGSGELFF
v_call: TRBV20-1; j_call: TRBJ2-3; d_call: NA; clone_size: NA; cdr3_nt: TGCAGTGCTAGAAGCGGACTTGGAGAGTATTTT; cdr3_aa: CSARSGLGEYF
v_call: TRBV18; j_call: TRBJ1-6; d_call: TRBD1; clone_size: NA; cdr3_nt: TGTGCCAGCTCACCAATTGGTTCAGGGGGCGTTAATTCACCCCTCCACTTT; cdr3_aa: CASSPIGSGGVNSPLHF